This T cell receptor (beta chain) was captured by sequencing in a study of spatial heterogeneity in lung cancer. Time point noted: sample taken at primary tumor resection. CDR3 length: 14 amino acids. V was shortened by 4 bases and J by 0 bases, with 10 bases between the two germline ends. The germline gives CDR1 SGHRS, CDR2 YFSETQ. A single record per CDR3 protein comes from TCRdb applying MiXCR to the 5' RACE reads. The table shows fewer than 65,000 distinct CDR3 sequences, with under 7.5% occurring only once. This material consisted of PBMCs, taken at surgery. The origin of this receptor is a female donor with early-stage non-small cell lung cancer. This chain joins TRBV5-1 and TRBJ1-1, with a weak D call TRBD1 (6 bases). Here the CDR3 reads CASSPGHLNTEAFF. The CDR3 region has the DNA TGCGCCAGCAGCCCGGGACACTTGAACACTGAAGCTTTCTTT. Based on the CDR3 plus reference TRBV5-1 and TRBJ1-1, the full variable domain is KAGVTQTPRYLIKTRGQQVTLSCSPISGHRSVSWYQQTPGQGLQFLFEYFSETQRNKGNFPGRFSGRQFSNSRSEMNVSTLELGDSALYLCASSPGHLNTEAFFGQGTRLTVV.